A selection of T cell receptor beta chains follows, all from one sample in a study of Graves' ophthalmopathy and Graves' hyperthyroidism. TCRdb re-called the multiplex PCR reads with MiXCR, one entry per CDR3 protein. The sample yields more than 300,000 distinct CDR3 sequences, about a sixth seen once. The sample comprised peripheral blood. The receptors were sampled from an adult woman with stable Graves' hyperthyroidism. Both conserved end residues are part of each CDR3. The D gene is left open where the match is weak. Expanded clones get a size class; other rows say once, few or many, or leave the size out.

d_call cdr3_length j_call clone_size v_call cdr3_nt cdr3_aa
. 15 TRBJ1-6 many TRBV20-1 TGCAGTGCTAGAGATTACGACAGTCGTTTTTCACCCCTCCACTTT CSARDYDSRFSPLHF
. 15 TRBJ1-2 many TRBV19 TGTGCCAGTATCCCAAGTCTTGATGGGATGGTGGGCTACACCTTC CASIPSLDGMVGYTF
. 14 TRBJ2-7 many TRBV27 TGTGCCAGCAGTTTAGGGGCCAGTTCCTACGAGCAGTACTTC CASSLGASSYEQYF
. 12 TRBJ2-7 many TRBV6-2/TRBV6-3 TGTGCCAGCAGCCCGGACGTCTACGAGCAGTACTTC CASSPDVYEQYF
. 13 TRBJ2-2 many TRBV7-8 TGTGCCAGCAGCTTTAGCCTAACCGGGGAGCTGTTTTTT CASSFSLTGELFF
. 14 TRBJ1-5 many TRBV6-5 TGTGCCAGCAGTTACGACGGGGACTGTCGGGCCCAGCATTTT CASSYDGDCRAQHF
. 13 TRBJ2-7 . TRBV5-1 TGCGCCAGCAGCTTGGGGACCTACTACGAGCAGTACTTC CASSLGTYYEQYF
. 17 TRBJ1-5 many TRBV7-8 TGTGCCAGCAGCCCCCGGACAGCTACTTATAGCAATCAGCCCCAGCATTTT CASSPRTATYSNQPQHF
TRBD1 13 TRBJ2-7 many TRBV20-1 TGCAGTGCCGAACTGGGACAGGGTTACGAGCAGTACTTC CSAELGQGYEQYF
. 14 TRBJ2-7 many TRBV4-2 TGTGCCAGCAGCCAAGAAGGCACGGACGGCGAGCAGTACTTC CASSQEGTDGEQYF
. 11 TRBJ2-7 many TRBV20-1 TGCAGTGCTATAAACCTATACGAGCAGTACTTC CSAINLYEQYF
. 14 TRBJ2-3 few TRBV7-2 TGTGCCAGCAGCTTATTCATGGCTTCGGATACGCAGTATTTT CASSLFMASDTQYF
. 12 TRBJ1-2 many TRBV7-3 TGTGCCAGCAGCTTATACTGGTATGGCTACACCTTC CASSLYWYGYTF
. 18 TRBJ2-5 many TRBV25-1 TGTGCCAGCAGTGGCCGGACAGTCTTGGCGGTGGGTCAAGAGACCCAGTACTTC CASSGRTVLAVGQETQYF
TRBD1 14 TRBJ1-1 . TRBV4-1 TGCGCCAGCAGCCATCAGGGGGATAACACTGAAGCTTTCTTT CASSHQGDNTEAFF
TRBD1 14 TRBJ1-6 . TRBV6-1 TGTGCCAGCAGGGAACCGGGACAGTTTATCTCCCTCCACTTT CASREPGQFISLHF
. 16 TRBJ2-6 many TRBV7-2 TGTGCCAGCAGCTTGGGGGGCCTGACGGGGGCCAACGTCCTGACTTTC CASSLGGLTGANVLTF
TRBD1 14 TRBJ2-7 . TRBV6-1 TGTGCCAGCCACCGGGACAGGGCTACCCACGAGCAGTACTTC CASHRDRATHEQYF
. 16 TRBJ2-2 . TRBV12-3/TRBV12-4 TGTGCCAGCAGTTCCCGGGACGGCTCCTCGGGCGGGGAGCTGTTTTTT CASSSRDGSSGGELFF
TRBD1 16 TRBJ2-6 few TRBV5-1 TGCGCCAGCAGTAGACAGGGTTCGATTGGGGCCAACGTCCTGACTTTC CASSRQGSIGANVLTF
TRBD1 16 TRBJ1-5 few TRBV4-3 TGCGCCAGCAGCCCAGGGACAGGGGAGGGCAATCAGCCCCAGCATTTT CASSPGTGEGNQPQHF
TRBD1 14 TRBJ1-1 . TRBV7-9 TGTGCCAGCAGCTCGACAGGGCAGAACACTGAAGCTTTCTTT CASSSTGQNTEAFF
. 14 TRBJ2-7 many TRBV19 TGTGCCAGTAGTCCGCACGGGGGACCCTACGAGCAGTACTTC CASSPHGGPYEQYF
TRBD2 18 TRBJ2-3 . TRBV28 TGTGCCAGCAGTTCCCATCCGGGACTAGCGGGAGGGGGTCATACGCAGTATTTT CASSSHPGLAGGGHTQYF
. 14 TRBJ1-2 many TRBV28 TGTGCCAGCACCCCGGGGGGGGGTCTCTATGGCTACACCTTC CASTPGGGLYGYTF
. 14 TRBJ2-7 . TRBV4-3 TGCGCCAGCAGCCAACATTGGAGCGCCTACGAGCAGTACTTC CASSQHWSAYEQYF
. 13 TRBJ2-7 . TRBV7-8 TGTGCCAGCAGCTTAAATCCGAGTAACGAGCAGTACTTC CASSLNPSNEQYF
. 16 TRBJ2-4 many TRBV7-2 TGTGCCAGCACCCCAGGGGGAGGTGCGGCCAAAAACATTCAGTACTTC CASTPGGGAAKNIQYF
. 15 TRBJ2-5 . TRBV7-3 TGTGCCAGCAGCTTAACGGGGGGGCGAGAAGAGACCCAGTACTTC CASSLTGGREETQYF
TRBD1 12 TRBJ1-1 many TRBV29-1 TGCAGCGTTGGGCAGGGGGGGACTGAAGCTTTCTTT CSVGQGGTEAFF
TRBD1 18 TRBJ1-1 few TRBV6-2/TRBV6-3 TGTGCCAGCACCCCCCCTCCCGGACAGGCCAGGGGCTACACTGAAGCTTTCTTT CASTPPPGQARGYTEAFF
. 15 TRBJ2-7 many TRBV29-1 TGCAGCGCTAAGTATTGGCGACACGAAACCTACGAGCAGTACTTC CSAKYWRHETYEQYF
. 13 TRBJ2-7 many TRBV12-5 TGTGCTAGTGGTTTGGCGGGTGGATACGAGCAGTACTTC CASGLAGGYEQYF
TRBD2 14 TRBJ2-7 many TRBV2 TGTGCCAGCAGTGACGGGAGGGCGGGCTACGAGCAGTACTTC CASSDGRAGYEQYF
TRBD2 15 TRBJ2-7 . TRBV6-1 TGTGCCAGCAGCCCCAAGACTAGCGCGCCCTACGAGCAGTACTTC CASSPKTSAPYEQYF
TRBD1 16 TRBJ2-4 many TRBV7-2 TGTGCCAGCAGTTATCGGACAGGACTAGCCAAAAACATTCAGTACTTC CASSYRTGLAKNIQYF
. 14 TRBJ1-1 many TRBV28 TGTGCCAGCAGTTACGCGGCCAGGGCGATTGAAGCTTTCTTT CASSYAARAIEAFF
. 11 TRBJ1-1 . TRBV7-3 TGTGCCAGCACCTGGAGGGGTGAAGCTTTCTTT CASTWRGEAFF
. 10 TRBJ1-1 . TRBV20-1 TGCAGTGCTTCCGACACTGAAGCTTTCTTT CSASDTEAFF
. 18 TRBJ2-7 few TRBV11-1 TGTGCCAGCAGCCCGCGGACACAGGGTTCAGGGTTGGTCTACGAGCAGTACTTC CASSPRTQGSGLVYEQYF
. 15 TRBJ1-5 many TRBV19 TGTGCCAGTAGTAACGGATCCCGTCGGGGACAGCCCCAGCATTTT CASSNGSRRGQPQHF
TRBD1 15 TRBJ2-5 many TRBV12-3/TRBV12-4 TGTGCCAGCAGTTCACCGGGACAGGGCGGCGAGACCCAGTACTTC CASSSPGQGGETQYF
. 14 TRBJ2-4 few TRBV29-1 TGCAGCGTGGAGGGTTCGTCCACGAAAAACATTAAGTACTTC CSVEGSSTKNIKYF
TRBD1 16 TRBJ1-5 few TRBV6-2/TRBV6-3 TGTGCCAGCAGTTACTCGAGGCAGGGGGCGTGGCAGCCCCAGCATTTT CASSYSRQGAWQPQHF
. 16 TRBJ2-2 many TRBV28 TGTGCCAGCAGTTTAGATTGGCAACCGAACACCGGGGAGCTGTTTTTT CASSLDWQPNTGELFF
. 13 TRBJ1-2 many TRBV12-3/TRBV12-4 TGTGCCAGCAGTGCAGGCCGCGGGGGGGGCTACACCTTC CASSAGRGGGYTF
. 16 TRBJ1-2 many TRBV19 TGTGCCAGTAGTCCGCCCCTCCGGAAGGGAAACTATGGCTACACCTTC CASSPPLRKGNYGYTF
. 13 TRBJ2-7 . TRBV2 TGTGCCAGACAGGGTAGGAGTTCCTACGAGCAGTACTTC CARQGRSSYEQYF
. 15 TRBJ2-5 . TRBV3-1 TGTGCCAGCAGTTGGCGGCAGGGAACCCAAGAGACCCAGTACTTC CASSWRQGTQETQYF
TRBD1 18 TRBJ2-2 . TRBV19 TGTGCCAGTACCACGCCCCACAGGGGGCTACCGGACACCGGGGAGCTGTTTTTT CASTTPHRGLPDTGELFF
. 13 TRBJ1-1 many TRBV29-1 TGCAGCGTTGAGAGACGGCTGAACACTGAAGCTTTCTTT CSVERRLNTEAFF
TRBD2 16 TRBJ2-4 many TRBV12-3/TRBV12-4 TGTGCCAGCAGCCCGGGGGGGCGGATAACCAAAAACATTCAGTACTTC CASSPGGRITKNIQYF
. 15 TRBJ1-1 . TRBV6-2/TRBV6-3 TGTGCCAGCAGTTACTCGCTCCGCCTGAACACTGAAGCTTTCTTT CASSYSLRLNTEAFF
. 14 TRBJ1-1 many TRBV9 TGTGCCAGCAGCGTAGACGCAGGAAACACTGAAGCTTTCTTT CASSVDAGNTEAFF
TRBD1 13 TRBJ2-7 many TRBV12-3/TRBV12-4 TGTGCCAGCAGTCAGGGGGCGCAACACGAGCAGTACTTC CASSQGAQHEQYF
. 14 TRBJ1-6 many TRBV20-1 TGCAGTGCTAGAGATAGGGGAGAGGTTTCACCCCTCCACTTT CSARDRGEVSPLHF